Listed below are T cell receptor beta chains from one sample, sequenced in a study of T-cell reconstitution after alpha-beta-depleted transplantation in children. TCRdb reprocessed the PCR reads via MiXCR and lists one record per CDR3 protein. The table has 450,000 to 700,000 distinct CDR3 sequences, more than 20% seen once. This material consisted of PBMCs, taken before TCRalphabeta/CD19-depleted stem cell transplant. These receptor sequences come from a boy younger than two with Wiskott-Aldrich syndrome, due to receive a stem cell transplant. Each CDR3 is given with its conserved first and last residue. The D gene is left open where the match is weak. Only part of the rows carry a size: once, few, many, or a class if the clone is expanded.

few,TRBJ2-1,13,TRBV7-2,TRBD1,CASSPGQGTEQFF,TGTGCCAGCAGCCCGGGACAGGGTACTGAGCAGTTCTTC
few,TRBJ2-5,14,TRBV20-1,.,CSARAPSNGETQYF,TGCAGTGCTAGAGCCCCGTCAAACGGAGAGACCCAGTACTTC
.,TRBJ2-5,15,TRBV12-3/TRBV12-4,TRBD1,CASSMGQGGKETQYF,TGTGCCAGCAGCATGGGACAGGGGGGTAAAGAGACCCAGTACTTC
.,TRBJ2-7,12,TRBV20-1,.,CSARDEAYEQYF,TGCAGTGCTAGAGACGAAGCCTACGAGCAGTACTTC
.,TRBJ1-5,14,TRBV4-1,.,CASSQVSSNQPQHF,TGCGCCAGCAGCCAAGTATCTAGCAATCAGCCCCAGCATTTT
.,TRBJ1-3,17,TRBV20-1,.,CSARDRMDGVVSNTIYF,TGCAGTGCTAGAGATCGGATGGACGGGGTGGTGTCGAACACCATATATTTT
.,TRBJ1-2,15,TRBV4-1,.,CASSQVPGEVYGYTF,TGCGCCAGCAGCCAAGTACCAGGGGAGGTCTATGGCTACACCTTC
few,TRBJ2-7,14,TRBV5-6,.,CASSLPPFRNEQYF,TGTGCCAGCAGCCTTCCACCTTTCAGGAACGAGCAGTACTTC
few,TRBJ2-7,11,TRBV28,.,CASSFFYEQYF,TGTGCCAGCAGTTTTTTCTACGAGCAGTACTTC
.,TRBJ2-3,15,TRBV5-8,.,CASGLQGGATDTQYF,TGTGCCAGCGGATTACAGGGAGGGGCCACAGATACGCAGTATTTT
few,TRBJ2-7,15,TRBV5-1,.,CASSYGGGLPYEQYF,TGCGCCAGCAGCTATGGGGGAGGCCTACCCTACGAGCAGTACTTC
few,TRBJ1-3,13,TRBV6-1,.,CASKIQGGNTIYF,TGTGCCAGCAAAATACAAGGGGGAAACACCATATATTTT
few,TRBJ2-1,16,TRBV12-3/TRBV12-4,TRBD2,CASPASGRVNANEQFF,TGTGCCAGCCCGGCTAGCGGGAGGGTGAACGCCAATGAGCAGTTCTTC
.,TRBJ1-4,14,TRBV10-3,.,CAIRGGRLAEKLFF,TGTGCCATCAGGGGGGGCAGGTTGGCGGAAAAACTGTTTTTT
.,TRBJ1-3,14,TRBV30,.,CAWSMDVPGNTIYF,TGTGCCTGGAGTATGGACGTCCCTGGAAACACCATATATTTT
.,TRBJ1-6,16,TRBV10-3,.,CAIRDISGRTNSPLHF,TGTGCCATCAGAGATATCTCGGGACGGACTAATTCACCCCTCCACTTT